This T cell receptor beta chain comes out of a study of follicular helper T cells after annual influenza vaccination. Assay used: immunoSEQ multiplex PCR; TCRdb lists only in-frame clones, some missing. The repertoire has 10,000 or so clones, approximately 82% of them found once; the top ten carry around 0.8%. Trimming cost V 3 bases and J 6 bases, with 16 bases left between them. Germline loops: CDR1 SGDLS, CDR2 YYNGEE. The CDR3 is made up of 16 amino acids. The time point: 2014-2015 season, 7 days after vaccination. V and J are TRBV9 and TRBJ1-6; D ambiguous. Material: CXCR5- memory CD4+ T cells sorted from blood, obtained 7 days after influenza vaccination. This clonotype was sampled from an adult who received the influenza vaccine. The CDR3 here is CASSDSGIIGNSPLHF. The CDR3 nucleotides are TGTGCCAGCAGCGACTCAGGTATAATCGGTAATTCACCCCTCCACTTT.